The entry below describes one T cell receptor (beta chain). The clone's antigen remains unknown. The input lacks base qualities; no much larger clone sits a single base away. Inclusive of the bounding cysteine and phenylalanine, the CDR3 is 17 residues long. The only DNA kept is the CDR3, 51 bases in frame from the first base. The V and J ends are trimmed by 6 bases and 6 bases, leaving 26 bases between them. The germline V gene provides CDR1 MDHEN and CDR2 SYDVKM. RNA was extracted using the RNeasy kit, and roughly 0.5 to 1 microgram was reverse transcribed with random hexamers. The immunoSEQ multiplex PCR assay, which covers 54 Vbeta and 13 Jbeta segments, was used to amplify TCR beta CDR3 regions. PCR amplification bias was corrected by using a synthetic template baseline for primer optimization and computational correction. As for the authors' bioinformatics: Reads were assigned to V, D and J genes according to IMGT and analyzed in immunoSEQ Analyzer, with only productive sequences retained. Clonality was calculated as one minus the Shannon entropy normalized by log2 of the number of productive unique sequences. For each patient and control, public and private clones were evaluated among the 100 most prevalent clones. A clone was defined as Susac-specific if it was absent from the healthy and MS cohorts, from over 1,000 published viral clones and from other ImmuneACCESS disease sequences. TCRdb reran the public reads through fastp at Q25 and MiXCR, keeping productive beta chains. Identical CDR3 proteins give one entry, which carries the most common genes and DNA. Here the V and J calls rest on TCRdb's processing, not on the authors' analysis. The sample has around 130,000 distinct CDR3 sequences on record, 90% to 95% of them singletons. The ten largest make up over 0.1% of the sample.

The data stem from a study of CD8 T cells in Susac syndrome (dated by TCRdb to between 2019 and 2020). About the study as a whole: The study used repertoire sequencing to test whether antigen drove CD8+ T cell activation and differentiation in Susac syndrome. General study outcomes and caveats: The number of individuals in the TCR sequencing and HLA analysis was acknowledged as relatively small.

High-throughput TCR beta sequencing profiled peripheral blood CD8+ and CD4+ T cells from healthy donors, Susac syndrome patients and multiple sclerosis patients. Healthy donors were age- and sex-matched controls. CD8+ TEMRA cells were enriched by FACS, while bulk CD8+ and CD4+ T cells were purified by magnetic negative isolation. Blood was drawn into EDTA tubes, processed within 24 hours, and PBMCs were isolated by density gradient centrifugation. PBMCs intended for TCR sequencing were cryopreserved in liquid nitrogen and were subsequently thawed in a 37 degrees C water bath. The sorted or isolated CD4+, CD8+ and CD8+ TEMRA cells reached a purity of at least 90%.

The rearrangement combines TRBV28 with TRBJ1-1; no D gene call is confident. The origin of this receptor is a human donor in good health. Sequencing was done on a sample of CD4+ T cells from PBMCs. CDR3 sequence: CASSPPTAIQPNSEAFF. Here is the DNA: TGTGCCAGCAGCCCCCCAACAGCCATACAACCTAACTCTGAAGCTTTCTTT.